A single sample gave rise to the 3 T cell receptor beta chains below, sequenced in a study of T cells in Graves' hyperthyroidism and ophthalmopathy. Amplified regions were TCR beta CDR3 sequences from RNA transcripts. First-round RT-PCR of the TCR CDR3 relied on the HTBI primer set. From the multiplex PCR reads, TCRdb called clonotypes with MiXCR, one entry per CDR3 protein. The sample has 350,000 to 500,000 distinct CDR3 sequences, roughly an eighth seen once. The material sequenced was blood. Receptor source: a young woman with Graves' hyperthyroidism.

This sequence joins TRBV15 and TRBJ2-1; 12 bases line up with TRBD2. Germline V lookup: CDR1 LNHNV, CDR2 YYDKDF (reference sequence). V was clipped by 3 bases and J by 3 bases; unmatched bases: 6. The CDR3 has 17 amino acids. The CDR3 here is CATSSFGLAGIYNEQFF. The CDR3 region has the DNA TGTGCCACCAGCAGCTTTGGACTAGCGGGAATCTACAATGAGCAGTTCTTC.

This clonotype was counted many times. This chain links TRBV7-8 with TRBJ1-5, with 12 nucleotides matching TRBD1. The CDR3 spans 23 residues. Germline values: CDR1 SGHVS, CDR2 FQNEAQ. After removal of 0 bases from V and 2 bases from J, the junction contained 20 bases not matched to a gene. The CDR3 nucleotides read TGTGCCAGCAGCTTAGCCCGGGACAGGGGGCGCGAGATTCGTATTAAGGGCAATCAGCCCCAGCATTTT. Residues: CASSLARDRGREIRIKGNQPQHF.

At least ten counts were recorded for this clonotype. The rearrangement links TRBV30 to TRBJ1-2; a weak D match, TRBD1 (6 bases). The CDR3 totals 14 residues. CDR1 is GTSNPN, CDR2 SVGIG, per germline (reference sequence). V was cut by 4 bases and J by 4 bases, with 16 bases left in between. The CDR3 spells CAWKRETGPYGYTF. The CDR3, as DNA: TGTGCCTGGAAAAGAGAAACAGGGCCCTATGGCTACACCTTC.